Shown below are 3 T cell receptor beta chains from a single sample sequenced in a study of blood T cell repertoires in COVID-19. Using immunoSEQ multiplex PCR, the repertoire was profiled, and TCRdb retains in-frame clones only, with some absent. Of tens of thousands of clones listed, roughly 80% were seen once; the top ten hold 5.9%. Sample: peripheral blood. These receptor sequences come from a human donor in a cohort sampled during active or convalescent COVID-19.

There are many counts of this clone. The CDR3 here is CASSPAQGYYEQYF. Written as DNA, the CDR3 is TGTGCCAGCAGCCCAGCACAGGGGTACTACGAGCAGTACTTC. This sequence joins TRBV13 and TRBJ2-7; TRBD1 agrees at 7 bases. The CDR3 covers 14 residues. V lost 5 bases, J lost 3 bases, and 7 bases stayed unmatched. Germline loops: CDR1 PRHDT, CDR2 FYEKMQ (reference sequence).

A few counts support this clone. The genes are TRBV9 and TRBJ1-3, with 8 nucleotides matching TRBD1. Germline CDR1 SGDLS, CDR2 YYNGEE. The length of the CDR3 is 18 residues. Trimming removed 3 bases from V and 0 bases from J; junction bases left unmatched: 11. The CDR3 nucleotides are TGTGCCAGCAGCGCCGCCAACAGGGGGGGAGGCTCTGGAAACACCATATATTTT. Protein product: CASSAANRGGGSGNTIYF.

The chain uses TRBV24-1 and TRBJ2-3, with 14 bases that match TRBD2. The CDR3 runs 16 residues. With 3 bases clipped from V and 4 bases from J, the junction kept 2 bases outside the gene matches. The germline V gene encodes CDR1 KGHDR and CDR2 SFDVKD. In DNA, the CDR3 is TGTGCCACCAGTGATGTGACTAGCGGGGGGGCAGATACGCAGTATTTT. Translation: CATSDVTSGGADTQYF.